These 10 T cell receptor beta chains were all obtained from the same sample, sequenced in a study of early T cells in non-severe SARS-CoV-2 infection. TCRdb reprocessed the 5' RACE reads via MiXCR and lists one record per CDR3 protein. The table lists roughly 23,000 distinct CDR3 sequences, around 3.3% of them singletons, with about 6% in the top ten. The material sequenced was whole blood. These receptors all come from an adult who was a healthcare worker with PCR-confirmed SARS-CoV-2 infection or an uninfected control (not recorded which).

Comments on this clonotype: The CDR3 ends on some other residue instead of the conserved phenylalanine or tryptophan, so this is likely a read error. CDR3 residues: CASSGGAVSYNEQFS. The CDR3 nucleotides read TGTGCCAGCAGCGGGGGAGCGGTCTCCTACAATGAGCAGTTCTCC. The genes are TRBV12-3 or TRBV12-4 and TRBJ2-1, with D perhaps TRBD2 (6 bases). There are 15 residues in the CDR3. V dropped 6 bases and J dropped 0 bases, with 12 bases sitting between them.

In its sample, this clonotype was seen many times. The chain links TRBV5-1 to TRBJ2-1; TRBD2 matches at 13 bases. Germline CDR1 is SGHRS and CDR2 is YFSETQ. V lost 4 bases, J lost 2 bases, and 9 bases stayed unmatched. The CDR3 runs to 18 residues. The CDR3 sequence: CASSLPTGTSGTYNEQFF. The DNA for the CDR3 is TGCGCCAGCAGCCTCCCCACCGGGACTAGCGGGACCTACAATGAGCAGTTCTTC.

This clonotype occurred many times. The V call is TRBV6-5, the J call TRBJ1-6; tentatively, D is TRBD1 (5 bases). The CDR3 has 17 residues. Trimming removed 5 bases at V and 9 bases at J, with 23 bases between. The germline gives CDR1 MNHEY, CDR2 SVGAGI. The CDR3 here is CASSDAKLSGTRSPLHF. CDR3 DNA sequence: TGTGCCAGCAGTGACGCCAAACTCTCAGGGACCCGTTCACCCCTCCACTTT.

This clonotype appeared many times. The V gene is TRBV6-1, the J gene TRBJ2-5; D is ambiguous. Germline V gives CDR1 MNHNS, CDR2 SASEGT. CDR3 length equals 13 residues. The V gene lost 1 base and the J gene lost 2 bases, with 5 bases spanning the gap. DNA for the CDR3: TGTGCCAGCAGTGAAGTAGGTCAAGAGACCCAGTACTTC. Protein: CASSEVGQETQYF.

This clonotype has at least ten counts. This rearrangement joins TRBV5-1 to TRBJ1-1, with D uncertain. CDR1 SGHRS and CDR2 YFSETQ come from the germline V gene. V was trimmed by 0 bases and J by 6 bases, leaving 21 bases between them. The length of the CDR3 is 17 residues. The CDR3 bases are TGCGCCAGCAGCTTGGCGGGCTGGGGAGATGCGTACCCTGAAGCTTTCTTT. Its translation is CASSLAGWGDAYPEAFF.

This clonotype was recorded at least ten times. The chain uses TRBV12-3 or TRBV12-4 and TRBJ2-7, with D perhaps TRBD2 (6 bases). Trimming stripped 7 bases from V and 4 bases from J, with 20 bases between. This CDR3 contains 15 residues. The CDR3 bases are TGTGCCAGCACCCGGGGGACCAGGAAGGGTTACGAGCAGTACTTC. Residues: CASTRGTRKGYEQYF.

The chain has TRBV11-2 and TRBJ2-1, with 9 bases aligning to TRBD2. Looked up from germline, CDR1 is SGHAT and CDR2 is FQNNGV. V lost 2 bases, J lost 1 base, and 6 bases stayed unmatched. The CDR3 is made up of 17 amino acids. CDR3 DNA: TGTGCCAGCAGCTTAAGCCCTAGCGGGGCATCCTACAATGAGCAGTTCTTC. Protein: CASSLSPSGASYNEQFF.

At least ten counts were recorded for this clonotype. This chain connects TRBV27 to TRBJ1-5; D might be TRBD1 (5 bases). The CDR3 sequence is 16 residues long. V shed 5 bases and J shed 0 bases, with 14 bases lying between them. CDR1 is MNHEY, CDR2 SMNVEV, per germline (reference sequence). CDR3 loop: CASSSSGTLSNQPQHF. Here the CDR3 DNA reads TGTGCCAGCAGTAGCTCCGGGACCCTTAGCAATCAGCCCCAGCATTTT.

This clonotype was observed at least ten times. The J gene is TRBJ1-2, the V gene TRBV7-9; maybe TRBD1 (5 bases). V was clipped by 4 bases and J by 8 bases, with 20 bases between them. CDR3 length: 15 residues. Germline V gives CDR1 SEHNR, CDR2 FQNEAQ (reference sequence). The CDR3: CASSSMTREVRGYTF. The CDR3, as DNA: TGTGCCAGCAGCTCGATGACCAGGGAGGTTCGGGGCTACACCTTC.

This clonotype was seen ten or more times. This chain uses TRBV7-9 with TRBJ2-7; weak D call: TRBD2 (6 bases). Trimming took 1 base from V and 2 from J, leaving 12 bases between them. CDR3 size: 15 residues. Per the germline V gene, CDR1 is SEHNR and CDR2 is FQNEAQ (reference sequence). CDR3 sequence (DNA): TGTGCCAGCAGCTTAGGCGGGACTCGGGCCTACGAGCAGTACTTC. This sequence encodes CASSLGGTRAYEQYF.